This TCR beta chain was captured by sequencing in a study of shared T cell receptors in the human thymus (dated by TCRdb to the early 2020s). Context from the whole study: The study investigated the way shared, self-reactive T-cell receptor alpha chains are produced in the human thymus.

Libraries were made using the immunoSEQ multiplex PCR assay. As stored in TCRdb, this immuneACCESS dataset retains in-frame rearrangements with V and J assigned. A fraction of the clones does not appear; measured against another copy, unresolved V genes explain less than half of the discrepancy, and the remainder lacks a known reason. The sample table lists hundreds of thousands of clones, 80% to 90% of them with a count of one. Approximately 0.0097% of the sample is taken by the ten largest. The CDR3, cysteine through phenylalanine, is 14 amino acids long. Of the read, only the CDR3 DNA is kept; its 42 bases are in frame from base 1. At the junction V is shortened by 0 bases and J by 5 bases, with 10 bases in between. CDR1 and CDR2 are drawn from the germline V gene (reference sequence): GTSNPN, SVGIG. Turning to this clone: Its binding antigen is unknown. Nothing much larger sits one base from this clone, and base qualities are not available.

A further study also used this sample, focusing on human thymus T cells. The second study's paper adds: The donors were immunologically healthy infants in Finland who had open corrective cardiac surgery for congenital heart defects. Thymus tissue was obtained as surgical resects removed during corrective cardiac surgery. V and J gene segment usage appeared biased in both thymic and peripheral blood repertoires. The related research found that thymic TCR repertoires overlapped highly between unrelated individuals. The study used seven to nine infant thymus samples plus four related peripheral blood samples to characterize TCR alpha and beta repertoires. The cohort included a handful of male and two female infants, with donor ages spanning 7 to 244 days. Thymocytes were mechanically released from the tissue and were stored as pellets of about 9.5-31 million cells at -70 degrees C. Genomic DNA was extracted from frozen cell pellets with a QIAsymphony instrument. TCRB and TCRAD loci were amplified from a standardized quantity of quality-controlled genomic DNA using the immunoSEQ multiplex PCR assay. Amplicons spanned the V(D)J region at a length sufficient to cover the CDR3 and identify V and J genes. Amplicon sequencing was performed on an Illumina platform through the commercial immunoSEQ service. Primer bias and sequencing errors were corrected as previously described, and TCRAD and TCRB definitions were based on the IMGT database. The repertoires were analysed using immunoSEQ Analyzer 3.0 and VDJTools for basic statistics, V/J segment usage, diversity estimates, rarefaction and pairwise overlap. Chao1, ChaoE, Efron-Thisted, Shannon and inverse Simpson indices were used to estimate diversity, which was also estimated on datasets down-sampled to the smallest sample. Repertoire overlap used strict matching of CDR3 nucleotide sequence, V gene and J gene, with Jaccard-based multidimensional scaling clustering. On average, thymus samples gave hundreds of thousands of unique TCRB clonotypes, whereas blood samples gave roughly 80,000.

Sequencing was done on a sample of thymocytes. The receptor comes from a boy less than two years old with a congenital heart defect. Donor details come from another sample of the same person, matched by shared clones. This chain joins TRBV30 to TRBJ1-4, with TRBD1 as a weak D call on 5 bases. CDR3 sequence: CAWSVWGGNEKLFF. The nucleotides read TGTGCCTGGAGTGTCTGGGGGGGGAATGAAAAACTGTTTTTT.